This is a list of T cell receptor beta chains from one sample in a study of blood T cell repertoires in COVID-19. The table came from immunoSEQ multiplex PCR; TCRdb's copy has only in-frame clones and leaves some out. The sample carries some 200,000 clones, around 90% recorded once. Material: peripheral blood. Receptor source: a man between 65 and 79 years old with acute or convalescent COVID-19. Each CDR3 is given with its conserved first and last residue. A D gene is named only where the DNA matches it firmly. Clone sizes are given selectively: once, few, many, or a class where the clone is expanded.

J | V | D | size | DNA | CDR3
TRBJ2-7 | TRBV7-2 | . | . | TGTGCCAGCAGACCGGGCCGGCCGGGACTTTCCTACGAGCAGTACTTC | CASRPGRPGLSYEQYF
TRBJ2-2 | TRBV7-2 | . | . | TGTGCCAGCAGCTTAGCGGCACTAGCTGCGACCGGGGAGCTGTTTTTT | CASSLAALAATGELFF
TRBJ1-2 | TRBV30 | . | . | TGTGCCTGGGGTCTGGGGGCAGTGGCCTTTGGTGGCTACACCTTC | CAWGLGAVAFGGYTF
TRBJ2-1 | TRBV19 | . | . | TGTGCCAGTAGTACCCGGGACACGTACAATGAGCAGTTCTTC | CASSTRDTYNEQFF
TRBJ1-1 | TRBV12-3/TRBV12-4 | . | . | TGTGCCAGCAGTAAGAGATGGAACACTGAAGCTTTCTTT | CASSKRWNTEAFF
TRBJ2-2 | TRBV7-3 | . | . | TGTGCCAGCAGCACCTCAGGGGCGTACACCGGGGAGCTGTTTTTT | CASSTSGAYTGELFF
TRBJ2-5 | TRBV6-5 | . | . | TGTGCCAGCAGCCTACTTCTGGGGGGCCAAGAGACCCAGTACTTC | CASSLLLGGQETQYF
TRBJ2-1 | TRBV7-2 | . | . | TGTGCCAGCAGCTTAGTTAGCGGAGATAACAATGAGCAGTTCTTC | CASSLVSGDNNEQFF
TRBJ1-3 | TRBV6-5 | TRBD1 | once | TGTGCCAGCAGTTTCGACTTACAGGGGGCGGGAAACACCATATATTTT | CASSFDLQGAGNTIYF
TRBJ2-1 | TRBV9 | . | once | TGTGCCAGCAGCGAGGGGAGGCGGAGTCCCTCTTTGGATGAGCAGTTCTTC | CASSEGRRSPSLDEQFF
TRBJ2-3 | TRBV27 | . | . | TGTGCCAGCAGTCCCCGGACCGGGGGCACAGATACGCAGTATTTT | CASSPRTGGTDTQYF
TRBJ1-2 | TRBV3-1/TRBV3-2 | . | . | TGTGCCAGCAGCCAAGGGGCGGGACCTAACTATGGCTACACCTTC | CASSQGAGPNYGYTF
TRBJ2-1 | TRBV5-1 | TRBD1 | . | TGCGCCAGCAGTGCCGGGACAGGGAGATACAATGAGCAGTTCTTC | CASSAGTGRYNEQFF
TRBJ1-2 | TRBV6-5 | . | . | TGTGCCAGCACCATACTGGGTGCGGGGGGCTATGGCTACACCTTC | CASTILGAGGYGYTF
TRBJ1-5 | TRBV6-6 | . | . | TGTGCCAGCAGTCGACAGGTTAATCAGCCCCAGCATTTT | CASSRQVNQPQHF
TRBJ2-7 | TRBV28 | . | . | TGTGCCAGCAGTTCATCCATAGGACAAGGGGACTCCTACGAGCAGTACTTC | CASSSSIGQGDSYEQYF
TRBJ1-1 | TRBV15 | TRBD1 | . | TGTGCCACCAGCAGTAGACAGGGGTCCCTTAGCTCCACTGAAGCTTTCTTT | CATSSRQGSLSSTEAFF
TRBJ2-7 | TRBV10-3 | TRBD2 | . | TGTGCCATCAGTGGTTTGACTAGCGGAGATATTACGAGGCAGTACTTC | CAISGLTSGDITRQYF
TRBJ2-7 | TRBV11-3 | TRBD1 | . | TGTGCCAGCAGCCTCAGGGGGCGAGAGCAGTACTTC | CASSLRGREQYF
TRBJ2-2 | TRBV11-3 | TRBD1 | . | TGTGCCAGCAGCCCCTCTACCGGGACAGGGAGGTCCGGGGAGCTGTTTTTT | CASSPSTGTGRSGELFF
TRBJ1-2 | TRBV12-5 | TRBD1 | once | TGTGCTAGTGGTTTGGTACTGGCCGGGACAGGGAATGGCTACACCTTC | CASGLVLAGTGNGYTF
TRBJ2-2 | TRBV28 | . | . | TGTGCCAGCAGTTTATGGGGGGGCACCGGGGAGCTGTTTTTT | CASSLWGGTGELFF
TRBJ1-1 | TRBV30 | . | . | TGTGCCTGGGACCCAGGGCGGAACACTGAAGCTTTCTTT | CAWDPGRNTEAFF
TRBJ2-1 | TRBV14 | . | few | TGTGCCAGCAGCCAAGATGAGGGCAGGGGAAGGTACAATGAGCAGTTCTTC | CASSQDEGRGRYNEQFF
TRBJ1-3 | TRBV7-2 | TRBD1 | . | TGTGCCAGCAGCCCGGGACAGGGGATCTCTGGAAACACCATATATTTT | CASSPGQGISGNTIYF
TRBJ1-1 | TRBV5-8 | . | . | TGTGCCAGCAGCTTACATACGAACACTGAAGCTTTCTTT | CASSLHTNTEAFF
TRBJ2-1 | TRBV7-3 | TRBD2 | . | TGTGCCAGCAGCTTAGGGACTAGCGGGAGTAATGAGCAGTTCTTC | CASSLGTSGSNEQFF
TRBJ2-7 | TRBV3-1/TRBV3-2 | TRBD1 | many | TGTGCCAGCAGCCGAACCGGGACAGGCCCCTACGAGCAGTACTTC | CASSRTGTGPYEQYF
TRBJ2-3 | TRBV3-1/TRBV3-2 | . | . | TGTGCCAGCAGCGTCCGAGATACGCAGTATTTT | CASSVRDTQYF
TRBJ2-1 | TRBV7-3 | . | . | TGTGCCAGCAGCGCCACCGGGAACGAGCAGTTCTTC | CASSATGNEQFF
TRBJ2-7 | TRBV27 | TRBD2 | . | TGTGCCAGCAGCTTTGGGGGGGGTAACGAGCAGTACTTC | CASSFGGGNEQYF
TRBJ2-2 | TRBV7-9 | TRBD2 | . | TGTGCCAGCAGATTCGCCGGGACTAGTTTTTCCGGGGAGCTGTTTTTT | CASRFAGTSFSGELFF
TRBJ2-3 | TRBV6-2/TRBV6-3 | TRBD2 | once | TGTGCCAGCAGTTACGGGACTAGCGGGAGCACAGATACGCAGTATTTT | CASSYGTSGSTDTQYF
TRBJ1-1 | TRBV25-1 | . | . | TGTGCCAGCAGTGCATCGACAAGAGAGGCTTTCTTT | CASSASTREAFF
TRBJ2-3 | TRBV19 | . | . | TGTGCCAGTAGTATAGATCGGGGATCTGGCACAGATACGCAGTATTTT | CASSIDRGSGTDTQYF
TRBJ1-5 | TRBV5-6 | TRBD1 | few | TGTGCCAGCAGCTCGTACAGGGGACCGGATCAGCCCCAGCATTTT | CASSSYRGPDQPQHF
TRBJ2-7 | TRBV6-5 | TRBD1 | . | TGTGCCAGCAGCAGACAGGGCGCGAACCCCTACGAGCAGTACTTC | CASSRQGANPYEQYF
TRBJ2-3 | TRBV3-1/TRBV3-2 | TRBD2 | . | TGTGCCAGCAGCCGCTTCCGGGAGGGCCAGGTTGATACGCAGTATTTT | CASSRFREGQVDTQYF
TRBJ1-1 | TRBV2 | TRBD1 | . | TGTGCCAGCAGTCCGGAGACAGGGGGCCAGGGTGAAGCTTTCTTT | CASSPETGGQGEAFF
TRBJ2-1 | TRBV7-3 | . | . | TGTGCCAGCAGCTTAGACGGAGGGCCGGGTGTCAATGAGCAGTTCTTC | CASSLDGGPGVNEQFF
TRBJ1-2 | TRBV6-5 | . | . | TGTGCCAGCAGAATGGCGATAACAGGTGACTATGGCTACACCTTC | CASRMAITGDYGYTF
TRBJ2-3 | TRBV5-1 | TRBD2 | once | TGCGCCAGCAGGCGGGGGGGGCTCACAGATACGCAGTATTTT | CASRRGGLTDTQYF
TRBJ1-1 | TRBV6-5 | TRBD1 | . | TGTGCCAGCAGTTACAGGACAGGAAACACTGAAGCTTTCTTT | CASSYRTGNTEAFF
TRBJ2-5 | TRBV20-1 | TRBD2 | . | TGCAGTGCTAGTACGGTGCGGGAGGGGAGGGAGACCCAGTACTTC | CSASTVREGRETQYF
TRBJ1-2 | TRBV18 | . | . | TGTGCCAGCTCACCGGACAGAACGGGTGGCTACACCTTC | CASSPDRTGGYTF
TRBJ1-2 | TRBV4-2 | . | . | TGTGCCAGCAGCCAGCCAGGGTATGGCTACACCTTC | CASSQPGYGYTF
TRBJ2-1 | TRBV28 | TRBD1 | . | TGTGCCAGCACTAGACCGGGACAGGGTCCCAATGAGCAGTTCTTC | CASTRPGQGPNEQFF
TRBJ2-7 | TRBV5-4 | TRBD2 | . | TGTGCCAGCAGCTTACGGACTAGCGGGAGGGCTTTGGGCGAGCAGTACTTC | CASSLRTSGRALGEQYF
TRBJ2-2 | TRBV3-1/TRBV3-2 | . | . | TGTGCCAGCAGCCAGAGTCTACCGAACACCGGGGAGCTGTTTTTT | CASSQSLPNTGELFF